These 29 T cell receptor beta chains were sequenced from one sample in a study of regulatory T cells in long-lasting Graves disease. Noted time point: newly diagnosed GD, antithyroid drugs for less than 3 months. The authors made the TCR library using RNA they extracted from PBMCs. HTBI primers from iRepertoire and Arm-PCR of CDR3 regions yielded the TCR beta libraries. One entry per CDR3 protein, called by TCRdb with MiXCR from the multiplex PCR reads. The data show around 470,000 distinct CDR3 sequences, around 15% seen once. This same sample was also taken into another study, of T cells in Graves' hyperthyroidism and ophthalmopathy.

Here the sequenced sample was peripheral blood mononuclear cells (PBMCs), taken at new diagnosis, from a patient treated with antithyroid drugs. These receptors originate from a woman aged 45-65 years with Graves disease.

Concerning this clonotype itself: A junction end diverges from the germline sequence, so it may reflect a read error. V and J are TRBV6-5 and TRBJ2-3, with D perhaps given as TRBD1 or TRBD2 (5 bases each). This CDR3 region has 14 residues. Germline V gene sequence: CDR1 MNHEY, CDR2 SVGAGI. As DNA, the CDR3 is TGTGCCAGCAGTTACCGGGACCACACAAATACGCAGTATTTT. Translated, it gives CASSYRDHTNTQYF.

The chain employs TRBV4-1 and TRBJ1-4; D ambiguous. The CDR3 totals 15 residues. Germline V gene lookup returns CDR1 MGHRA and CDR2 YSYEKL. V lost 1 base and J lost 3, with 9 bases in between. The CDR3 sequence is CASSQVDVANEKLFF. In DNA, the CDR3 is TGCGCCAGCAGCCAAGTAGACGTGGCTAATGAAAAACTGTTTTTT.

The sample holds a few counts of this clonotype. The J gene is TRBJ1-3, the V gene TRBV9, with 8 bases identical to TRBD1. Germline CDR1 and CDR2: SGDLS and YYNGEE. V trimming: 4 bases; J trimming: 1 base; junction bases outside the gene matches: 7. This CDR3 has 16 amino acids. The CDR3 sequence is CASSPWTGLSGNTIYF. The CDR3 nucleotides are TGTGCCAGCAGCCCCTGGACAGGGCTTTCTGGAAACACCATATATTTT.

This clonotype was recorded many times. The chain carries TRBV12-3 or TRBV12-4 and TRBJ2-1, with a weak D call TRBD1 (5 bases). This CDR3 has 15 residues. Trimming removed 8 bases at V and 8 bases at J, with 22 bases between. As DNA, the CDR3 is TGTGCCAGCGACCTTAAGGGGTTGGTGGGCCATGAGCAGTTCTTC. This codes for CASDLKGLVGHEQFF.

Regarding this clonotype: This may come from a read error, since a much larger clone is one base off. This sequence joins TRBV12-3 or TRBV12-4 and TRBJ1-5, with D uncertain. V lost 4 bases to trimming and J lost 0 bases, with 7 bases between them. CDR3 length: 14 amino acids. The CDR3 loop is CASSSRASNQPQHF. CDR3 nucleotide sequence: TGTGCCAGCAGTTCGCGAGCTAGCAATCAGCCCCAGCATTTT.

The genes are TRBV27 and TRBJ2-3; 8 nucleotides line up with TRBD2. The CDR3 sequence is 14 residues long. Germline V gives CDR1 MNHEY, CDR2 SMNVEV (reference sequence). V shed 2 bases and J 7 bases; nucleotides not matched to a gene: 5. CDR3 sequence: CASSLSSGVYTQYF. CDR3 coding DNA: TGTGCCAGCAGTTTAAGTAGCGGGGTATATACGCAGTATTTT.

This clonotype appeared many times. The genes are TRBV9 and TRBJ2-1; TRBD2 aligns across 11 bases. V lost 4 bases and J lost 8; bases outside the gene matches: 8. Germline CDR1 and CDR2: SGDLS and YYNGEE. CDR3 length: 15 amino acids. The CDR3 bases are TGTGCCAGCAGCACTGAACTAGCGGGAGAAGATGAGCAGTTCTTC. Translation: CASSTELAGEDEQFF.

V usage is TRBV7-2 and J usage is TRBJ2-5, with D unclear. Trimming pared 1 base from V and 5 bases from J, leaving 5 bases between. This CDR3 comprises 12 residues. Germline V lookup: CDR1 SGHTA, CDR2 FQGNSA. Written as DNA, the CDR3 is TGTGCCAGCAGCTTAGGGTTTGAGACCCAGTACTTC. Residues: CASSLGFETQYF.

This clonotype was detected only a few times. The rearrangement links TRBV12-3 or TRBV12-4 to TRBJ2-1; D is possibly TRBD2 (5 bases). The germline V and J ends were trimmed by 1 base and 6 bases, with 13 bases remaining between them. The CDR3 covers 15 residues. The CDR3 spells CASSLEGLGGNEQFF. The DNA for the CDR3 is TGTGCCAGCAGTTTAGAAGGTCTAGGAGGCAATGAGCAGTTCTTC.

This clonotype was detected only a few times. V and J are TRBV5-1 and TRBJ1-2, with TRBD1 matching over 11 bases. CDR1 and CDR2 (germline): SGHRS, YFSETQ. With V trimmed by 3 bases and J by 5 bases, 6 bases remained unmatched. This CDR3 has 15 amino acids. The DNA of the CDR3 is TGCGCCAGCAGCTCGGGACAGGGGGGTTATTATGGCTACACCTTC. This codes for CASSSGQGGYYGYTF.

This clonotype was detected many times. The chain links TRBV18 to TRBJ1-4; 9 positions match TRBD1. The CDR3 is 16 residues long. J gave up 8 bases and V 2 bases, and 9 bases lay outside the gene matches. Germline V gene data show CDR1 as KGHSH and CDR2 as LQKENI. CDR3: CASSPTKTGGEEKLFF. CDR3 DNA sequence: TGTGCCAGCTCACCAACAAAGACAGGGGGAGAAGAAAAACTGTTTTTT.

This clonotype was detected a few times. The chain combines TRBV6-1 with TRBJ2-5; 11 bases match TRBD1. V shed 7 bases and J 3 bases; nucleotides not matched to a gene: 4. In germline, CDR1 is MNHNS, CDR2 SASEGT. The CDR3 has 14 residues. The CDR3 sequence: CASTVGQGEETQYF. The CDR3 DNA reads as TGTGCCAGCACTGTGGGACAGGGGGAAGAGACCCAGTACTTC.

The V and J genes are TRBV6-2 or TRBV6-3 and TRBJ2-1, with D perhaps TRBD1 or TRBD2 (6 bases each). The CDR3 has 14 residues. V lost 0 bases, J lost 8 bases, and 11 bases lay in between. CDR1 and CDR2 (germline): MNHEY, SVGEGT. The CDR3 DNA is TGTGCCAGCAGTTACTCGAAAGGGGGGTATGAGCAGTTCTTC. Residues: CASSYSKGGYEQFF.

This clonotype occurred many times. V gene TRBV6-5 combines with J gene TRBJ1-1, with a tentative D call TRBD1 (6 bases). CDR1 MNHEY and CDR2 SVGAGI come from the germline V gene. Trimming removed 4 bases from V and 9 bases from J, with 15 bases in between. There are 13 residues in the CDR3. This chain's CDR3 is CASSFGDRTKAFF. CDR3 coding DNA: TGTGCCAGCAGTTTCGGAGACAGGACTAAAGCTTTCTTT.

This clonotype has just a few counts. The chain carries TRBV9 and TRBJ1-1; 11 bases line up with TRBD1. The CDR3 extends over 18 amino acids. Germline CDR1 is SGDLS and CDR2 is YYNGEE. J gave up 6 bases and V 0 bases, and 13 bases lay outside the gene matches. This CDR3 is CASSVGLEGTGGLSEAFF. CDR3 nucleotides: TGTGCCAGCAGCGTAGGATTAGAGGGGACAGGGGGTCTATCTGAAGCTTTCTTT.

Many counts were recorded for this clonotype. The chain employs TRBV30 and TRBJ1-1, with unresolved D. V lost 2 bases to trimming and J lost 0 bases, with 7 bases between them. Germline V CDR1 and CDR2: GTSNPN, SVGIG (reference sequence). The CDR3 contains 13 residues. The DNA of the CDR3 is TGTGCCTGGAGTTATTGGATGAACACTGAAGCTTTCTTT. Its translation is CAWSYWMNTEAFF.

This chain uses TRBV7-6 with TRBJ2-7; D is unclear. V lost 1 base and J 5 bases, leaving 9 bases between the germline ends. The CDR3 extends over 13 amino acids. The germline V gene has CDR1 SGHVS and CDR2 FNYEAQ. CDR3: CASSLDSANEQYF. As DNA, the CDR3 is TGTGCCAGCAGCTTAGATTCGGCAAACGAGCAGTACTTC.

The sample holds many counts of this clonotype. The rearrangement joins TRBV2 to TRBJ1-1, with D uncertain. The CDR3 is 12 residues long. Per the germline V gene, CDR1 is SNHLY and CDR2 is FYNNEI. V dropped 6 bases and J dropped 3 bases, with 8 bases sitting between them. The CDR3 region has the DNA TGTGCCAGCAGGCTCGCGGACACTGAAGCTTTCTTT. It yields the protein CASRLADTEAFF.

This clonotype has just a few counts. The rearrangement joins TRBV28 to TRBJ1-2; D is ambiguous. Looked up from germline, CDR1 is MDHEN and CDR2 is SYDVKM. This CDR3 has 13 residues. The germline V and J ends were trimmed by 6 bases and 6 bases, with 14 bases remaining between them. CDR3 coding DNA: TGTGCCAGCAGCCACGAACAGATTGATGGCTACACCTTC. It encodes CASSHEQIDGYTF.

This clonotype showed up many times. The chain is built from TRBV7-8 and TRBJ1-5; 7 bases are shared with TRBD1. Unmatched junction bases numbered 21, after V lost 0 bases and J lost 4 bases. CDR1 is SGHVS, CDR2 FQNEAQ, per germline. CDR3 length: 21 amino acids. The CDR3 is CASSLALIGSDRDLRNQPQHF. In DNA form, the CDR3 reads TGTGCCAGCAGCTTAGCCCTAATTGGATCCGACAGGGATTTGAGGAATCAGCCCCAGCATTTT.

This clonotype was counted ten times or more. The chain links TRBV12-3 or TRBV12-4 to TRBJ2-7, with TRBD2 as a possible D gene (6 bases). Trimming left V 2 bases short and J 2 bases short, with 13 bases between. CDR3 length equals 15 residues. Written as DNA, the CDR3 is TGTGCCAGCAGTTTACGGGACTCAGCCCCCTACGAGCAGTACTTC. It encodes CASSLRDSAPYEQYF.

Ten or more counts support this clonotype. This chain links TRBV19 with TRBJ1-2; perhaps TRBD1 as D (5 bases). The CDR3 sequence is 14 residues long. The ends were cut back, 7 bases at V and 2 bases at J, with 14 bases in the middle. Germline V lookup: CDR1 LNHDA, CDR2 SQIVND (reference sequence). The DNA of the CDR3 is TGTGCCAGTAATACGCCGGGGGGAAACTATGGCTACACCTTC. Translation gives CASNTPGGNYGYTF. The full variable domain, completed using reference TRBV19 and TRBJ1-2, is DGGITQSPKYLFRKEGQNVTLSCEQNLNHDAMYWYRQDPGQGLRLIYYSQIVNDFQKGDIAEGYSVSREKKESFPLTVTSAQKNPTAFYLCASNTPGGNYGYTFGSGTRLTVV.

V is TRBV4-1 and J is TRBJ2-3, with 7 bases that match TRBD1. CDR3 length: 16 residues. The germline gives CDR1 MGHRA, CDR2 YSYEKL. J lost 6 bases, V lost 5 bases, and 14 bases had no gene match. The CDR3 nucleotides read TGCGCCAGCAGCAGATCCGGGACAGTAGACTCGGATACGCAGTATTTT. Protein sequence: CASSRSGTVDSDTQYF.

The chain has TRBV3-1 and TRBJ2-3; 9 positions match TRBD2. The CDR3 covers 18 residues. Germline CDR1 reads LGHDT; CDR2 reads YNNKEL (reference sequence). The V segment lost 1 base and the J segment 5 bases; nucleotides outside the gene matches: 13. For the CDR3, the DNA is TGTGCCAGCAGCCAAGGAAGAAGGATAGCGGGAGCGGGAGATACGCAGTATTTT. Amino acid sequence: CASSQGRRIAGAGDTQYF.

The chain has TRBV28 and TRBJ1-6; D is ambiguous. Looked up from germline, CDR1 is MDHEN and CDR2 is SYDVKM. The germline V and J ends were trimmed by 3 bases and 14 bases, with 14 bases remaining between them. The CDR3 has 13 amino acids. The CDR3 coding sequence is TGTGCCAGCAGTTTCCGACCCTCTCGGTCCCTCCACTTT. Its translation is CASSFRPSRSLHF.

This clonotype was counted ten times or more. The rearrangement links TRBV20-1 to TRBJ2-5; 9 bases agree with TRBD1. This CDR3 contains 16 residues. CDR1 is DFQATT and CDR2 is SNEGSKA in the germline V gene (reference sequence). The V and J ends lost 0 bases and 5 bases, in that order; junction bases with no gene match: 10. The CDR3 nucleotides read TGCAGTGCTAGAGATATTTGGACAGGGGCTGGGGAGACCCAGTACTTC. It specifies CSARDIWTGAGETQYF.

This chain uses TRBV20-1 with TRBJ2-7; no clear D gene. This CDR3 has 13 amino acids. Trimming left V 3 bases short and J 1 base short, with 10 bases between. CDR1 and CDR2 (germline): DFQATT, SNEGSKA (reference sequence). CDR3 in amino acids: CSASVGASYEQYF. The CDR3, as DNA: TGCAGTGCTAGCGTCGGAGCTTCCTACGAGCAGTACTTC.

Comments on this clonotype: A much larger clone lies a single base off, so this may be a read error. The chain employs TRBV7-2 and TRBJ2-5; no clear D gene. The CDR3 is 14 amino acids. Germline V CDR1 and CDR2: SGHTA, FQGNSA. The CDR3 coding sequence is TGTCCCAGCAGCTTAGGGCTACTCCAAGAGACCCAGTACTTC. Translating gives CPSSLGLLQETQYF. The full variable domain, completed using reference TRBV7-2 and TRBJ2-5, is GAGVSQSPSNKVTEKGKDVELRCDPISGHTALYWYRQSLGQGLEFLIYFQGNSAPDKSGLPSDRFSAERTGGSVSTLTIQRTQQEDSAVYLCPSSLGLLQETQYFGPGTRLLVL.

This clonotype showed up many times. The V gene is TRBV28, the J gene TRBJ1-6; the match to TRBD1 covers 8 bases. This CDR3 spans 16 amino acids. The V gene's germline CDR1 is MDHEN and CDR2 SYDVKM. Germline trimming cut 3 bases from V and 9 bases from J; bases unmatched to any gene: 10. The CDR3 protein is CASSFRGTGFGSPLHF. Here the CDR3 DNA reads TGTGCCAGCAGTTTTCGGGGGACAGGTTTCGGTTCACCCCTCCACTTT.